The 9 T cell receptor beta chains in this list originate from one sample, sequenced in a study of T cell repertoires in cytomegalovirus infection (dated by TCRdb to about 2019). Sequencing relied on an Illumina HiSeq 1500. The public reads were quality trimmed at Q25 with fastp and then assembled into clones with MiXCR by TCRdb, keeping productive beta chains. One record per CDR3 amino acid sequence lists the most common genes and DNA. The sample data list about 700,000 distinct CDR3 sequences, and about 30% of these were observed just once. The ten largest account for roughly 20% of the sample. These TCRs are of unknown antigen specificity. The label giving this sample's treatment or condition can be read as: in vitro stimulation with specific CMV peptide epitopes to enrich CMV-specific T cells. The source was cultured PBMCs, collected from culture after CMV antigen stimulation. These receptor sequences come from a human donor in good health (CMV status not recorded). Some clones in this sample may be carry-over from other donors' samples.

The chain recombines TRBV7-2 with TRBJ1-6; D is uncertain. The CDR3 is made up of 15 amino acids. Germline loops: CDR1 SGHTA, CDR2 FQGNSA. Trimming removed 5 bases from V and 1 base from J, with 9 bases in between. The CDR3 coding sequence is TGTGCCAGCAGCCCGCCCCGATCCTATAATTCACCCCTCCACTTT. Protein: CASSPPRSYNSPLHF.

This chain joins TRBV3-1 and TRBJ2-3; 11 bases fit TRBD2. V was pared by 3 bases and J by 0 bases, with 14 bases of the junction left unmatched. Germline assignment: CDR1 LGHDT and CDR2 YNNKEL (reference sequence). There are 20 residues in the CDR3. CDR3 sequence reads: CASSQFRGVAGGASTDTQYF. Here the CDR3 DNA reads TGTGCCAGCAGCCAGTTTCGCGGAGTAGCGGGAGGGGCTAGCACAGATACGCAGTATTTT.

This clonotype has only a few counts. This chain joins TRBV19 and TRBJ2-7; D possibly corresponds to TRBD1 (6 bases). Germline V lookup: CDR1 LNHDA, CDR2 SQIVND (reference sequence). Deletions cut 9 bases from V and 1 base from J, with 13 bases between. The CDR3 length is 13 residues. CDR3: CASNRVISYEQYF. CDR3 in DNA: TGTGCCAGCAACAGGGTTATTTCCTACGAGCAGTACTTC.

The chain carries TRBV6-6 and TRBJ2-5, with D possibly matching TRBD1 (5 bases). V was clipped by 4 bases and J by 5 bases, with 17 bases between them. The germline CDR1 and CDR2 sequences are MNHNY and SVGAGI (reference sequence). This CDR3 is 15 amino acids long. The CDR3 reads CASSLMQAAGETQYF. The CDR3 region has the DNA TGTGCCAGCAGTTTGATGCAGGCCGCAGGGGAGACCCAGTACTTC.

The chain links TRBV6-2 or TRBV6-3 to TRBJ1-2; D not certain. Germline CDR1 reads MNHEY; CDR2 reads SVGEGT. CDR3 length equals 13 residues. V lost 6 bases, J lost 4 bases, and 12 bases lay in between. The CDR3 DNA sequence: TGTGCCAGCAGCCCGGCGGATCGCTATGGCTACACCTTC. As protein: CASSPADRYGYTF.

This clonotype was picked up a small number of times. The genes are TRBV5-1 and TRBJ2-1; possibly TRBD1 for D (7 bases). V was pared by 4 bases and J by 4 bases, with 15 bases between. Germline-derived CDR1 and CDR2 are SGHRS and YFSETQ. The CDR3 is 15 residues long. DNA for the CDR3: TGCGCCAGCAGCGAACAGGGGAGGCGTTACAATGAGCAGTTCTTC. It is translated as CASSEQGRRYNEQFF.

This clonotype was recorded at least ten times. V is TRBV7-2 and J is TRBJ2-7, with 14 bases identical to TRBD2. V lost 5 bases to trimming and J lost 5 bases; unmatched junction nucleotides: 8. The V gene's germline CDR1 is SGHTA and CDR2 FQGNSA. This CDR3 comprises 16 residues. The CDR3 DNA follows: TGTGCCAGCAGCCCAAGACGGACTAGCGGGAGGCACGAGCAGTACTTC. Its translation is CASSPRRTSGRHEQYF.

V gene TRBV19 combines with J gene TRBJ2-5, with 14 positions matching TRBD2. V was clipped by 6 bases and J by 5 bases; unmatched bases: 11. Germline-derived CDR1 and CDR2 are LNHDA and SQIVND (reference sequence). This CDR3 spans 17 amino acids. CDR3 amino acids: CASSLTSGRAGRETQYF. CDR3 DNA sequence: TGTGCCAGTAGCCTGACTAGCGGGAGGGCCGGTCGGGAGACCCAGTACTTC.

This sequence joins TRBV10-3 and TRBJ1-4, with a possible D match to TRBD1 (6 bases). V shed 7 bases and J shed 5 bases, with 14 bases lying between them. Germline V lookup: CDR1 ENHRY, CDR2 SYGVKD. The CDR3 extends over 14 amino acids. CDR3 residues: CAIKGTGTNEKLFF. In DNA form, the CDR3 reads TGTGCCATCAAGGGCACAGGGACGAATGAAAAACTGTTTTTT.